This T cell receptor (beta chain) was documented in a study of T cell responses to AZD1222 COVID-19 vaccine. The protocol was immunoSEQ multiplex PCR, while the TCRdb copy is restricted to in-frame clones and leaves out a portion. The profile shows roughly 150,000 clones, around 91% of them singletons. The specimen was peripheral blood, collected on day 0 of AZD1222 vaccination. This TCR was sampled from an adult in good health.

CDR3 loop: CASTATVRQFF. The CDR3 DNA is TGTGCCAGCACGGCGACAGTACGACAGTTCTTC. The chain uses TRBV28 and TRBJ2-1, with D maybe TRBD1 (5 bases). The CDR3 consists of 11 residues. The germline V and J ends were trimmed by 7 bases and 13 bases, with 14 bases remaining between them. The germline CDR1 and CDR2 sequences are MDHEN and SYDVKM.